This TCR beta chain was recovered during a study of Graves' ophthalmopathy and Graves' hyperthyroidism. RNA transcripts yielded amplified TCR beta CDR3 regions. HTBI-primed RT-PCR formed the first round, and a multiplex PCR formed the second. Using its own MiXCR run on the multiplex PCR reads, TCRdb lists one record per CDR3 protein. The data show approximately 45,000 distinct CDR3 sequences, around half seen once. Those donors who had ophthalmopathy presented with moderate-to-severe activity, a CAS of ≥3, a NOSPECS of ≥4 and a duration under 3 months. Sequenced sample: peripheral blood. The receptor's source is an adult man with Graves' ophthalmopathy.

CDR3 coding DNA: TGTGCCAGCATAAAGGGGCAGGGGAGAACCGGGGAGCTGTTTTTT. It encodes CASIKGQGRTGELFF. The V and J genes are TRBV6-5 and TRBJ2-2; possible D gene TRBD1, 6 bases. Trimming pared 7 bases from V and 5 bases from J, leaving 17 bases between. The CDR3 contains 15 residues. From germline, CDR1 is MNHEY and CDR2 SVGAGI.